This entry is about one TCR beta chain. Some clones are missing from TCRdb's copy, which holds only in-frame ones; the method was immunoSEQ multiplex PCR. In the table there are about 60,000 clones, roughly nine tenths of which are singletons. These data belong to a study of control samples from healthy donors and cancer patients. This CDR3 is built from 16 residues. Trimming removed 1 base from V and 1 base from J, with 14 bases in between. Germline V gene data show CDR1 as PRHDT and CDR2 as FYEKMQ (reference sequence). The rearrangement uses TRBV13 and TRBJ2-7, with D possibly TRBD2 on 6 matching bases. The sequenced material came from PBMCs. The receptor's source is a woman in her forties or fifties with colorectal cancer. CDR3 DNA sequence: TGTGCCAGCAGCTTAGTTGCGGGGACCGAATCCTACGAGCAGTACTTC. It encodes CASSLVAGTESYEQYF.